This entry lists 5 T cell receptor beta chains sequenced from one sample in a study of cytomegalovirus exposure and HLA in healthy donors. The PCR made use of 60 Vbeta and 13 Jbeta primers. Generated by immunoSEQ multiplex PCR, the TCRdb table keeps only in-frame clones and is missing some. The sample has roughly 100,000 clones, about 12% seen once. The source material was PBMCs. All receptors derive from a middle-aged man in good health and CMV-seropositive.

V gene TRBV13 combines with J gene TRBJ1-3, with 9 nucleotides matching TRBD1. V lost 2 bases to trimming and J lost 4 bases; unmatched junction nucleotides: 6. Per germline, CDR1 PRHDT and CDR2 FYEKMQ (reference sequence). The CDR3 sequence is 16 residues long. The CDR3 sequence is CASSLTQGASGNTIYF. The CDR3 nucleotides read TGTGCCAGCAGCTTAACACAGGGGGCGAGCGGAAACACCATATATTTT.

The chain joins TRBV29-1 to TRBJ2-7; no clear D gene. V dropped 4 bases and J dropped 0 bases, with 10 bases sitting between them. Per the germline V gene, CDR1 is SQVTM and CDR2 is ANQGSEA. The CDR3 is 13 amino acids. Here the CDR3 reads CSVVSDISYEQYF. CDR3 coding DNA: TGCAGCGTTGTCTCAGACATCTCCTACGAGCAGTACTTC.

The sample holds a few counts of this clone. V and J are TRBV5-1 and TRBJ2-5, with TRBD2 identical over 10 bases. The CDR3 has 15 residues. Germline CDR1 SGHRS, CDR2 YFSETQ. V shed 8 bases, J shed 5 bases, and the junction held 12 bases outside the gene matches. This chain's CDR3 is CASTGRVAGGETQYF. The CDR3 DNA is TGCGCCAGTACCGGTCGAGTAGCGGGAGGTGAGACCCAGTACTTC.

The V and J genes are TRBV10-3 and TRBJ1-1; D is ambiguous. The CDR3 sequence is 12 residues long. Trimming removed 6 bases from V and 3 bases from J, with 8 bases in between. CDR1 ENHRY and CDR2 SYGVKD come from the germline V gene. The CDR3 loop reads CAIRMEDTEAFF. CDR3 bases: TGTGCCATCAGGATGGAGGACACTGAAGCTTTCTTT.

This clone was observed a handful of times. This rearrangement joins TRBV6-1 to TRBJ1-2; 9 nucleotides align to TRBD1. The germline V gene has CDR1 MNHNS and CDR2 SASEGT. The CDR3 is made up of 15 amino acids. The trim removed 5 bases at V and 5 bases at J, leaving 9 bases unmatched. The CDR3 region has the DNA TGTGCCAGCAGTCGAACCGGGACAGGGAAGTATGGCTACACCTTC. Its translation: CASSRTGTGKYGYTF.